This T cell receptor beta chain was sequenced during a study of T cells in women clearing cervical HPV infection. The study, taken as a whole, reports: Timing of associations relative to infection is unclear; T-cell subsets were not isolated. CIN3+ cases had significantly higher TCR richness than controls; evenness did not differ. Controls had more TRBV6-7 (0.16%) than cases (about 0.11%).

TCRdb's copy holds only in-frame clones and misses some; the assay was immunoSEQ multiplex PCR. The sample's table shows 13,000 or so clones. Germline V gene lookup returns CDR1 SNHLY and CDR2 FYNNEI. The CDR3 has 12 amino acids. A word on this clone: What it recognizes is unknown. The sequenced fragment ends 3 residues before the CDR3 boundary, so the rest is inferred from the germline J gene. Different DNA sequences within this sample yield the same CDR3.

The rearrangement links TRBV2 to TRBJ1-2; 9 positions agree with TRBD1. The TCR sequence derives from a woman between 18 and 70 years old with a cervical HPV16 infection that either progressed to CIN3+ or cleared (not recorded which). Sequencing was carried out using blood buffy coat. CDR3 DNA (partial): TGTGCCAGCACTCCGACAGGGGGAGGA. This sequence encodes CASTPTGGG. The CDR3 in its entirety is CASTPTGGGYTF.